The rows below give T cell receptor beta chains drawn from one sample of a study of OX40 agonist ivuxolimab in advanced cancers. Measured with immunoSEQ multiplex PCR; TCRdb has only the in-frame clones, and not every one. The table records 50,000 to 60,000 clones, roughly nine tenths of them present only once. The sample here was CD4+ or CD8+ T cells sorted from blood, taken in a trial of the OX40 agonist ivuxolimab. The receptors here all came from an adult with an advanced solid tumor such as melanoma, head and neck, liver or kidney cancer. CDR3s include the opening cysteine and the closing phenylalanine or tryptophan. A D gene is named only where the DNA matches it firmly. Size is omitted from some rows. Given values are once, few, many or a class for expanded clones.

CDR3: CASSSGTDQNTEAFF
DNA: TGTGCCAGCAGCTCAGGGACAGATCAGAACACTGAAGCTTTCTTT
D: TRBD1
J: TRBJ1-1
V: TRBV5-4
size: -

CDR3: CASSLDWETQYF
DNA: TGTGCCAGCAGCTTAGATTGGGAGACCCAGTACTTC
D: -
J: TRBJ2-5
V: TRBV11-2
size: -

CDR3: CATSRDSGTGLGELFF
DNA: TGTGCCACCAGCAGGGACTCCGGGACAGGGTTAGGCGAGCTGTTTTTT
D: TRBD1
J: TRBJ2-2
V: TRBV15
size: -

CDR3: CASSVGDNVLTF
DNA: TGTGCCAGCAGCGTCGGGGACAACGTCCTGACTTTC
D: -
J: TRBJ2-6
V: TRBV7-8
size: -

CDR3: CASSLRPAIDTQYF
DNA: TGTGCCAGCAGTTTACGTCCAGCTATAGATACGCAGTATTTT
D: -
J: TRBJ2-3
V: TRBV27
size: -

CDR3: CASSSGQGLREAFF
DNA: TGTGCCAGCAGCTCGGGACAGGGCCTTCGTGAAGCTTTCTTT
D: TRBD1
J: TRBJ1-1
V: TRBV13
size: -

CDR3: CASSIGSGRVYEQYF
DNA: TGTGCCAGTAGTATAGGCAGCGGGAGGGTCTACGAGCAGTACTTC
D: TRBD2
J: TRBJ2-7
V: TRBV19
size: once

CDR3: CASSLWEGMDTQYF
DNA: TGTGCCAGCAGCTTGTGGGAGGGAATGGATACGCAGTATTTT
D: TRBD2
J: TRBJ2-3
V: TRBV5-6
size: -

CDR3: CASSLRGLELNTDTQYF
DNA: TGTGCCAGCAGCTTAAGGGGACTAGAACTTAACACAGATACGCAGTATTTT
D: TRBD2
J: TRBJ2-3
V: TRBV5-4
size: -

CDR3: CASNGGGSGQPQHF
DNA: TGTGCCTCTAATGGTGGGGGCTCTGGTCAGCCCCAGCATTTT
D: -
J: TRBJ1-5
V: TRBV19
size: few

CDR3: CASRITHRRDILMNTEAFF
DNA: TGTGCCAGCAGAATAACCCACCGCAGGGACATACTAATGAACACTGAAGCTTTCTTT
D: -
J: TRBJ1-1
V: TRBV28
size: -

CDR3: CASRLGTSGNRYEQYF
DNA: TGTGCCAGCAGGTTGGGGACTAGCGGGAACAGATACGAGCAGTACTTC
D: TRBD2
J: TRBJ2-7
V: TRBV7-9
size: -

CDR3: CASSDMADTQYF
DNA: TGTGCCAGCAGTGATATGGCGGATACGCAGTATTTT
D: -
J: TRBJ2-3
V: TRBV2
size: -

CDR3: CASSIERITEAFF
DNA: TGTGCCAGTAGTATAGAAAGGATCACTGAAGCTTTCTTT
D: -
J: TRBJ1-1
V: TRBV19
size: once

CDR3: CASSRLAGGPFNEQFF
DNA: TGTGCCAGCAGCCGCCTAGCGGGGGGGCCGTTCAATGAGCAGTTCTTC
D: TRBD2
J: TRBJ2-1
V: TRBV7-6
size: -

CDR3: CASSDFGGGNQPQHF
DNA: TGTGCCAGCAGCGACTTCGGAGGGGGAAATCAGCCCCAGCATTTT
D: -
J: TRBJ1-5
V: TRBV2
size: -

CDR3: CASSKQRDYGYTF
DNA: TGTGCCAGTAGTAAACAGAGGGACTATGGCTACACCTTC
D: -
J: TRBJ1-2
V: TRBV19
size: once

CDR3: CASSLGYSSYEQYF
DNA: TGTGCCAGCAGCTTGGGCTATAGTTCCTACGAGCAGTACTTC
D: -
J: TRBJ2-7
V: TRBV11-3
size: -

CDR3: CASSDGSARQFF
DNA: TGTGCCAGCAGCGACGGGTCAGCCAGGCAGTTCTTC
D: -
J: TRBJ2-1
V: TRBV5-8
size: once

CDR3: CASSQSGTDNEKLFF
DNA: TGTGCCAGCAGCCAATCCGGGACAGATAATGAAAAACTGTTTTTT
D: TRBD1
J: TRBJ1-4
V: TRBV4-2
size: -

CDR3: CSVVPNTGELFF
DNA: TGCAGCGTTGTTCCAAACACCGGGGAGCTGTTTTTT
D: -
J: TRBJ2-2
V: TRBV29-1
size: -

CDR3: CASSLGGGSYNEQFF
DNA: TGTGCCAGCAGTTTAGGTGGAGGCTCCTACAATGAGCAGTTCTTC
D: -
J: TRBJ2-1
V: TRBV27
size: once

CDR3: CASSRQGKGTGELFF
DNA: TGTGCCAGCAGCCGACAGGGGAAGGGCACCGGGGAGCTGTTTTTT
D: TRBD1
J: TRBJ2-2
V: TRBV7-9
size: -

CDR3: CASSQDLYGELFF
DNA: TGCGCCAGCAGCCAAGATCTGTACGGGGAGCTGTTTTTT
D: -
J: TRBJ2-2
V: TRBV4-3
size: -

CDR3: CASSQDDRVRYGYTF
DNA: TGCGCCAGCAGCCAAGATGACAGGGTACGCTATGGCTACACCTTC
D: TRBD1
J: TRBJ1-2
V: TRBV4-3
size: -

CDR3: CSVEFGRGPGYGYTF
DNA: TGCAGCGTTGAATTTGGTAGGGGGCCAGGCTATGGCTACACCTTC
D: TRBD1
J: TRBJ1-2
V: TRBV29-1
size: -

CDR3: CASLAGGYTGELFF
DNA: TGTGCCAGCCTCGCGGGAGGGTACACCGGGGAGCTGTTTTTT
D: TRBD2
J: TRBJ2-2
V: TRBV6-5
size: -

CDR3: CASSLRTSNTEAFF
DNA: TGCGCCAGCAGCTTAAGGACTTCGAACACTGAAGCTTTCTTT
D: -
J: TRBJ1-1
V: TRBV4-1
size: -

CDR3: CASSAEQGLGDTQYF
DNA: TGTGCCAGCAGCGCGGAACAGGGTTTAGGAGATACGCAGTATTTT
D: -
J: TRBJ2-3
V: TRBV9
size: once

CDR3: CASSQDEATVYGYTF
DNA: TGCGCCAGCAGCCAAGACGAGGCGACAGTCTATGGCTACACCTTC
D: -
J: TRBJ1-2
V: TRBV4-1
size: -

CDR3: CASSGLAGNNEQFF
DNA: TGTGCCAGCAGTGGACTAGCGGGAAACAATGAGCAGTTCTTC
D: TRBD2
J: TRBJ2-1
V: TRBV9
size: -

CDR3: CASSASNSGNTIYF
DNA: TGTGCCAGCAGCGCCTCGAACTCTGGAAACACCATATATTTT
D: -
J: TRBJ1-3
V: TRBV9
size: -

CDR3: CASSMTGTDYTEAFF
DNA: TGTGCCAGCAGCATGACCGGGACAGATTACACTGAAGCTTTCTTT
D: TRBD1
J: TRBJ1-1
V: TRBV9
size: -

CDR3: CASSWTGSQPQHF
DNA: TGCGCCAGCAGCTGGACAGGGTCTCAGCCCCAGCATTTT
D: TRBD1
J: TRBJ1-5
V: TRBV4-1
size: once

CDR3: CASSTVVQYNEQFF
DNA: TGTGCCAGCAGTACCGTAGTCCAATACAATGAGCAGTTCTTC
D: -
J: TRBJ2-1
V: TRBV6-5
size: -

CDR3: CASSFRPGAEAFF
DNA: TGTGCCAGCAGTTTTCGCCCGGGCGCTGAAGCTTTCTTT
D: -
J: TRBJ1-1
V: TRBV28
size: -

CDR3: CASSYSGQGDTEAFF
DNA: TGTGCCAGCAGTTACTCGGGGCAGGGGGACACTGAAGCTTTCTTT
D: TRBD1
J: TRBJ1-1
V: TRBV6-5
size: -

CDR3: CASSLGTSGSRHEQYF
DNA: TGTGCCAGCAGCTTAGGGACTAGCGGGAGTAGACACGAGCAGTACTTC
D: TRBD2
J: TRBJ2-7
V: TRBV11-2
size: -

CDR3: CASSQVNRGHLSGANVLTF
DNA: TGTGCCAGCAGCCAAGTTAACAGGGGCCACCTCTCTGGGGCCAACGTCCTGACTTTC
D: TRBD1
J: TRBJ2-6
V: TRBV14
size: -

CDR3: CASSITIANYGYTF
DNA: TGTGCCAGCAGCATTACGATCGCTAACTATGGCTACACCTTC
D: -
J: TRBJ1-2
V: TRBV7-9
size: -

CDR3: CSVEVHNEQFF
DNA: TGCAGCGTTGAGGTCCACAATGAGCAGTTCTTC
D: -
J: TRBJ2-1
V: TRBV29-1
size: -

CDR3: CASSLVRELSYEQYF
DNA: TGTGCCAGCAGCTTAGTCAGGGAGCTATCCTACGAGCAGTACTTC
D: -
J: TRBJ2-7
V: TRBV7-8
size: -

CDR3: CASSSRQGNGDIQYF
DNA: TGTGCCAGCAGCTCGAGACAGGGGAATGGAGACATTCAGTACTTC
D: TRBD1
J: TRBJ2-4
V: TRBV5-4
size: -

CDR3: CASQPRGDTQYF
DNA: TGTGCCAGCCAGCCCCGAGGAGATACGCAGTATTTT
D: -
J: TRBJ2-3
V: TRBV19
size: -